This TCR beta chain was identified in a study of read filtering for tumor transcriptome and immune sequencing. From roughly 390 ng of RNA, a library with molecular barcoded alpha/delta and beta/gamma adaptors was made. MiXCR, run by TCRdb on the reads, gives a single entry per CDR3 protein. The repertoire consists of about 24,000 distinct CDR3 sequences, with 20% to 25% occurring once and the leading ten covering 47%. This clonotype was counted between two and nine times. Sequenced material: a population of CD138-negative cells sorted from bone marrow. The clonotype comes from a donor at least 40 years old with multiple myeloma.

Here the CDR3 DNA reads TGTGCCAGCAGGGATTTGACCCGGGGAGGTGAAAAACTGTTTTTT. The encoded protein is CASRDLTRGGEKLFF. The chain recombines TRBV2 with TRBJ1-4; D not resolved. The CDR3 spans 15 residues. Trimming left V 6 bases short and J 7 bases short, with 18 bases between. Looked up from germline, CDR1 is SNHLY and CDR2 is FYNNEI.